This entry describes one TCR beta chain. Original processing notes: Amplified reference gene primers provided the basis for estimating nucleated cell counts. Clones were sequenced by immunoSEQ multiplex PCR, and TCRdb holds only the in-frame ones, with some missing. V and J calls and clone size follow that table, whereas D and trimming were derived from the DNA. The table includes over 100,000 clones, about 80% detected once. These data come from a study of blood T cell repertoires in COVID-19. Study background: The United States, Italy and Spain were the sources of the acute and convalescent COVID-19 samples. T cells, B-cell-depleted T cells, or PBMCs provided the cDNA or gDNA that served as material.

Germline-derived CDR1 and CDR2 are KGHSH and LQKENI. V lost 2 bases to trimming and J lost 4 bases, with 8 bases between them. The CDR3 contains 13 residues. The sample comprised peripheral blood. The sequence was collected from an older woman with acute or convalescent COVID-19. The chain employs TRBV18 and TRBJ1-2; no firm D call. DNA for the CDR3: TGTGCCAGCTCACCAACGGAGGTCTATGGCTACACCTTC. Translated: CASSPTEVYGYTF.